The 12 T cell receptor beta chains listed next were all sequenced from one sample in a study of blood T cell repertoires in COVID-19. TCRdb keeps only in-frame clones here, not all; method: immunoSEQ multiplex PCR. The data contain some 380,000 clones, around 87% of them singletons. Material: PBMCs or T cells enriched from blood (not recorded which). Source of these receptors: a man aged 30 to 39 who had recovered from COVID-19.

DNA for the CDR3: TGCGCCAGCAGCCAAGGGGGGGAACTGTTTTTT. It encodes CASSQGGELFF. The V and J genes are TRBV4-1 and TRBJ1-4; D might be TRBD1 (5 bases). Trimming took off 1 base at V and 12 bases at J, with 6 bases between the two ends. CDR1 is MGHRA and CDR2 is YSYEKL in the germline V gene. The CDR3 is made up of 11 amino acids.

This clone has only one observation. In nucleotides, the CDR3 is TGTGCCAGCAGCGCCGGCCGGAGCTCCTATAATTCACCCCTCCACTTT. Translated: CASSAGRSSYNSPLHF. The chain has TRBV5-6 and TRBJ1-6; D is unresolved. Germline values: CDR1 SGHDT, CDR2 YYEEEE. Trimming removed 4 bases from V and 0 bases from J, with 11 bases in between. The CDR3 has 16 residues.

This chain connects TRBV3-1 (or the pseudogene TRBV3-2) to TRBJ2-5; no clear D. Germline V gives CDR1 LGHDT, CDR2 YNNKEL (reference sequence). Trimming shortened V by 5 bases and J by 6 bases, and 16 bases separated the two germline ends. This CDR3 has 14 amino acids. The CDR3 nucleotides read TGTGCCAGCAGCGACGTAACTATCTTCAAGACCCAGTACTTC. Translation gives CASSDVTIFKTQYF.

This chain joins TRBV5-6 and TRBJ1-1; tentative D call: TRBD1 (5 bases). This CDR3 region has 16 residues. Germline-derived CDR1 and CDR2 are SGHDT and YYEEEE. V was pared by 2 bases and J by 1 base, with 15 bases between. CDR3 region: CASSFPPGYPNTEAFF. Written as DNA, the CDR3 is TGTGCCAGCAGCTTTCCCCCAGGGTACCCGAACACTGAAGCTTTCTTT.

As for this clone: Other DNA sequences in this sample translate to the same CDR3. This rearrangement joins TRBV9 to TRBJ1-3; 9 positions match TRBD1. The germline CDR1 and CDR2 sequences are SGDLS and YYNGEE. The CDR3 has 16 residues. V was clipped by 0 bases and J by 2 bases; unmatched bases: 3. CDR3 in amino acids: CASSVAGQGAGNTIYF. The CDR3 coding sequence is TGTGCCAGCAGCGTAGCGGGACAGGGAGCTGGAAACACCATATATTTT.

This clone has just a few counts. V gene TRBV10-3 combines with J gene TRBJ2-3, with TRBD2 matching 13 bases. Germline loops: CDR1 ENHRY, CDR2 SYGVKD. The CDR3 is made up of 18 amino acids. V lost 3 bases and J lost 1; bases outside the gene matches: 7. As DNA, the CDR3 is TGTGCCATCAGTGATACTAGCGGGGGGGCCACGGGCACAGATACGCAGTATTTT. The encoded protein is CAISDTSGGATGTDTQYF.

This rearrangement joins TRBV2 to TRBJ1-6; D might be TRBD1 (6 bases). The germline V and J ends were trimmed by 8 bases and 9 bases, with 14 bases remaining between them. The CDR3 extends over 13 amino acids. Germline V gene lookup returns CDR1 SNHLY and CDR2 FYNNEI. DNA of the CDR3: TGTGCCAGCGGGGGGGACATCCCTTCACCCCTCCACTTT. Amino acid sequence: CASGGDIPSPLHF.

A note on this clone: The sample carries other DNA sequences with the same CDR3. The CDR3 here is CAISQGRDTEAFF. CDR3 nucleotide sequence: TGTGCCATCAGTCAGGGGCGGGACACTGAAGCTTTCTTT. V gene TRBV10-3 combines with J gene TRBJ1-1; weak D call: TRBD1 (6 bases). The CDR3 spans 13 residues. In germline, CDR1 is ENHRY, CDR2 SYGVKD. V dropped 5 bases and J dropped 3 bases, with 10 bases sitting between them.

The CDR3 region is CASSDVTGSDTDTQYF. The CDR3 region has the DNA TGCGCCAGCAGCGACGTGACAGGGTCTGACACAGATACGCAGTATTTT. J is TRBJ2-3 and V is TRBV5-1, with 7 bases that match TRBD1. With V trimmed by 4 bases and J by 2 bases, 10 bases remained unmatched. The CDR3 sequence is 16 residues long. Germline V gene sequence: CDR1 SGHRS, CDR2 YFSETQ.

The rearrangement joins TRBV11-2 to TRBJ2-2, with a weak D call TRBD2 (5 bases). The CDR3 consists of 17 residues. The germline CDR1 and CDR2 sequences are SGHAT and FQNNGV. Between the trimmed V and J ends, which lost 6 bases and 0 bases, there was a span of 17 bases. The CDR3 DNA sequence: TGTGCCAGCAGGAAAGGGAGCGGCGGTTCGAACACCGGGGAGCTGTTTTTT. Residues: CASRKGSGGSNTGELFF.

J is TRBJ2-1 and V is TRBV29-1, with a tentative D call TRBD1 (5 bases). The V end was cut by 7 bases, the J end by 3 bases, with 19 bases between. There are 15 residues in the CDR3. Germline V gives CDR1 SQVTM, CDR2 ANQGSEA. The chain's CDR3 is CSGIGAAFGYNEQFF. The CDR3 DNA reads as TGCAGCGGTATAGGGGCTGCTTTTGGCTACAATGAGCAGTTCTTC.

The chain combines TRBV6-2 or TRBV6-3 with TRBJ2-7, with 8 bases matching TRBD1. V was pared by 0 bases and J by 2 bases, with 6 bases of the junction left unmatched. The length of the CDR3 is 16 residues. The germline gives CDR1 MNHEY, CDR2 SVGEGT. CDR3 sequence: CASSYSPRGQAYEQYF. CDR3 in DNA: TGTGCCAGCAGTTACTCTCCCAGGGGGCAAGCCTACGAGCAGTACTTC.